This T cell receptor beta chain stems from a study of cytomegalovirus exposure and HLA in healthy donors. It was with 60 Vbeta and 13 Jbeta primers that the PCR ran. The method was immunoSEQ multiplex PCR; TCRdb's version includes in-frame clones alone and lacks a portion of them. This table has more than 100,000 clones, around 70% appearing once. This receptor was identified in a woman between 40 and 50 years old in good health and CMV-seronegative. The sequenced sample was PBMCs.

CDR3 protein: CASSQSGSEGKQYF. The CDR3 DNA reads as TGTGCCAGCAGTCAAAGCGGGAGCGAAGGAAAGCAGTACTTC. The chain uses TRBV6-6 and TRBJ2-7; 8 bases fit TRBD2. The CDR3 runs to 14 residues. The trim removed 5 bases at V and 8 bases at J, leaving 11 bases unmatched. Germline CDR1 and CDR2: MNHNY and SVGAGI (reference sequence).